This T cell receptor (beta chain) was observed in a study of regulatory T cells in long-lasting Graves disease. Study-level results: Thyroid tissue was not studied; only peripheral blood was.

The germline CDR1 and CDR2 sequences are MDHEN and SYDVKM. Trimming left V 7 bases short and J 5 bases short, with 18 bases between. CDR3 length: 14 amino acids. The sample's time point: newly diagnosed GD, antithyroid drugs for less than 3 months. The TCR library was made from RNA extracted from PBMCs. There are many counts of this clonotype. Its antigen remains unknown. Combining iRepertoire HTBI primers with Arm-PCR of CDR3 regions, the authors built TCR beta libraries. Under the authors' procedure: Analysis of the samples identified 50 to 75 TRBV and roughly 13 TRBJ segments. TCRdb reprocessed the multiplex PCR reads with MiXCR, giving one entry per CDR3 protein. The V and J calls follow TCRdb's processing rather than the paper's. The sample consists of almost 450,000 distinct CDR3 sequences, about 15% of them appearing once. This sample also appeared in a second study, on T cells in Graves' hyperthyroidism and ophthalmopathy. That paper states: Among the patients, aged 18 to 65, hyperthyroidism was newly diagnosed and had lasted under 2 months.

This clonotype was obtained from a woman in her 30s with Graves disease. This material consisted of peripheral blood mononuclear cells (PBMCs), taken at new diagnosis, from a patient treated with antithyroid drugs. The chain couples TRBV28 to TRBJ2-7, with D unresolved. The CDR3 DNA is TGTGCCAGCATGGGCCCCCTGGGATATGACGAGCAGTACTTC. Translation gives CASMGPLGYDEQYF.